This T cell receptor (beta chain) was identified during a study of cytomegalovirus exposure and HLA in healthy donors. Overall study: Roughly 86 million unique TCRs from HLA-typed donors made up an early data release.

The records do not include a CMV serostatus for this donor. 13 Jbeta primers and 60 Vbeta primers were used for the PCR. The table came from immunoSEQ multiplex PCR; TCRdb's copy has only in-frame clones and leaves some out. The data hold approximately 130,000 clones, with approximately 72% observed a single time. The CDR3 runs 15 residues. Germline values: CDR1 MRHNA, CDR2 SNTAGT. A note on this clone: Its antigen is currently unknown. At one of its ends the junction is not consistent with the germline gene, which may arise from a read error.

Study-wide findings and caveats: Later analysis suggested most CMV-associated TCR beta chains were HLA-restricted.

This sequence was found in a human donor in good health. Sample: PBMCs. This chain uses TRBV6-4 with TRBJ2-3; TRBD2 is a possible D gene (5 bases). CDR3 amino acids: CASRPPGYDTNTQYF. The CDR3 DNA sequence: TGTGCCAGCAGGCCTCCGGGATACGACACAAATACGCAGTATTTT.